This TCR beta chain was obtained from a study of blood T cell repertoires in COVID-19. Trimming took 3 bases from V and 8 from J, leaving 16 bases between them. Germline V gene sequence: CDR1 SGHVS, CDR2 FQNEAQ. The CDR3 contains 14 residues. In the authors' workflow: Nucleated cell number was recorded as an estimate derived from reference gene primer amplification. Only in-frame clones appear in the TCRdb table, and some are missing; sequencing was by immunoSEQ multiplex PCR. For V, J and clone size, that table is used; D and trimming come from the DNA. The table shows roughly 120,000 clones, with around 90% occurring only once.

The TCR sequence derives from a man aged 50 or older with active COVID-19. Sequenced input: peripheral blood. The chain couples TRBV7-8 to TRBJ1-2; D gene ambiguous. In DNA form, the CDR3 reads TGTGCCAGCAGCTTCGGGTCTTCCACAACGGGCTACACCTTC. Translated, it gives CASSFGSSTTGYTF. The whole variable domain, filled in from reference TRBV7-8 and TRBJ1-2, reads GAGVSQSPRYKVAKRGQDVALRCDPISGHVSLFWYQQALGQGPEFLTYFQNEAQLDKSGLPSDRFFAERPEGSVSTLKIQRTQQEDSAVYLCASSFGSSTTGYTFGSGTRLTVV.